This passage covers 21 T cell receptor beta chains from one sample sequenced in a study of cytomegalovirus exposure and HLA in healthy donors. The study ran its PCR with 60 Vbeta and 13 Jbeta primers. The data were produced by immunoSEQ multiplex PCR, yet TCRdb's version contains in-frame clones alone and is incomplete. The sample yields 120,000 or so clones, just over 65% seen once. Sequenced sample: PBMCs. Every receptor here comes from a young man in good health and CMV-seronegative.

The V call is TRBV4-3, the J call TRBJ1-4; D remains ambiguous. The germline V gene has CDR1 LGHNA and CDR2 YSLEER. The CDR3 spans 17 residues. V lost 0 bases and J lost 4, with 15 bases in between. The CDR3 reads CASSQDRVNSLNEKLFF. The CDR3 bases are TGCGCCAGCAGCCAAGATAGAGTGAACAGCCTTAATGAAAAACTGTTTTTT.

This chain connects TRBV19 to TRBJ2-7, with 9 bases aligning to TRBD2. Trimming at V came to 3 bases and at J to 7 bases, leaving 16 bases not matched to a gene. Germline-derived CDR1 and CDR2 are LNHDA and SQIVND (reference sequence). This CDR3 comprises 17 residues. The CDR3 DNA sequence: TGTGCCAGTAGTATTCGGGGGCCGGGACTAGCTCCAATAGAGCAGTACTTC. It translates to CASSIRGPGLAPIEQYF.

V is TRBV29-1 and J is TRBJ1-2; D not resolved. Germline CDR1 SQVTM, CDR2 ANQGSEA. V was shortened by 5 bases and J by 8 bases, with 12 bases between the two germline ends. The CDR3 consists of 11 residues. CDR3 region: CSVNYPGGYTF. For the CDR3, the DNA is TGCAGCGTTAATTACCCGGGGGGCTACACCTTC.

This clone was picked up a small number of times. V gene TRBV4-3 combines with J gene TRBJ2-1; possibly TRBD1 for D (6 bases). This CDR3 region has 13 residues. Trimming took off 3 bases at V and 4 bases at J, with 7 bases between the two ends. Germline V lookup: CDR1 LGHNA, CDR2 YSLEER. The CDR3 loop is CASSQTGYNEQFF. The CDR3 region has the DNA TGCGCCAGCAGCCAGACAGGATACAATGAGCAGTTCTTC.

The rearrangement uses TRBV18 and TRBJ1-5, with a possible D match to TRBD1 (6 bases). CDR1 is KGHSH, CDR2 LQKENI, per germline. V was pared by 3 bases and J by 1 base, with 10 bases between. CDR3 size: 15 residues. CDR3 DNA sequence: TGTGCCAGCTCACCGCTGGGGGCGAGCAATCAGCCCCAGCATTTT. Amino acids: CASSPLGASNQPQHF.

This clone appeared a single time. CDR3 coding DNA: TGTGCCAGCAGCCCGCCGGGGGGGTCCGTAGACGGCGAGCAGTACTTC. As protein: CASSPPGGSVDGEQYF. The gene calls are TRBV13 and TRBJ2-7, with TRBD2 matching 8 bases. The CDR3 is made up of 16 amino acids. The germline V gene encodes CDR1 PRHDT and CDR2 FYEKMQ (reference sequence). V lost 5 bases to trimming and J lost 6 bases; unmatched junction nucleotides: 15.

The chain has TRBV19 and TRBJ1-4; tentatively, D is TRBD1 (5 bases). Trimming took 7 bases from V and 7 from J, leaving 16 bases between them. The CDR3 sequence is 14 residues long. Germline V gene sequence: CDR1 LNHDA, CDR2 SQIVND (reference sequence). Written as DNA, the CDR3 is TGTGCCAGTACCGGAAGGCAGGGCGGTGAAAAACTGTTTTTT. As protein: CASTGRQGGEKLFF.

V usage is TRBV27 and J usage is TRBJ1-5; 8 bases map to TRBD1. V shed 5 bases, J shed 4 bases, and the junction held 7 bases outside the gene matches. The CDR3 runs 15 residues. Germline V gene sequence: CDR1 MNHEY, CDR2 SMNVEV (reference sequence). The CDR3 loop is CASSPGTGWNQPQHF. CDR3 coding DNA: TGTGCCAGCAGTCCTGGGACAGGTTGGAATCAGCCCCAGCATTTT.

This chain links TRBV10-2 with TRBJ2-3; 11 nucleotides align to TRBD2. CDR1 and CDR2 (germline): WSHSY, SAAADI. V trimming: 2 bases; J trimming: 0 bases; junction bases outside the gene matches: 13. This CDR3 has 20 residues. The CDR3: CASSEPRRKTSGDSTDTQYF. CDR3 sequence (DNA): TGCGCCAGCAGTGAGCCCCGTAGAAAGACTAGCGGGGATAGCACAGATACGCAGTATTTT.

V and J are TRBV7-9 and TRBJ2-3, with 11 bases matching TRBD2. Germline V gene sequence: CDR1 SEHNR, CDR2 FQNEAQ (reference sequence). J was trimmed by 4 bases and V by 5 bases; bases with no gene match: 11. This CDR3 has 17 residues. CDR3 sequence (DNA): TGTGCCAGCAGCCCGAAAGCATCGGGACTAGCGGCAGATACGCAGTATTTT. Its protein product is CASSPKASGLAADTQYF.

This clone occurred once. The rearrangement uses TRBV5-6 and TRBJ1-1; a possible D gene is TRBD1 (6 bases). The CDR3 loop spans 13 amino acids. Germline loops: CDR1 SGHDT, CDR2 YYEEEE. V was clipped by 5 bases and J by 1 base, with 9 bases between them. Written as DNA, the CDR3 is TGTGCCAGCAGGGCGGACAGGAACACTGAAGCTTTCTTT. It specifies CASRADRNTEAFF.

This clone has a handful of counts. The rearrangement joins TRBV4-1 to TRBJ2-2; 10 bases align to TRBD2. V trimming: 5 bases; J trimming: 6 bases; junction bases outside the gene matches: 6. This CDR3 is built from 15 residues. CDR1 and CDR2 from the germline V gene are MGHRA and YSYEKL. The CDR3 region has the DNA TGCGCCAGCAGCGCCGGGACTAGCGTTGCCGGGGAGCTGTTTTTT. Translating gives CASSAGTSVAGELFF.

In DNA, the CDR3 is TGTGCCAGCAGCCGTACGGGAGGGCCTGTAGATACGCAGTATTTT. This gives the protein CASSRTGGPVDTQYF. The V call is TRBV4-2, the J call TRBJ2-3; 8 bases agree with TRBD2. Looked up from germline, CDR1 is LGHNA and CDR2 is YNFKEQ. Trimming cost V 4 bases and J 5 bases; bases outside gene matches: 8. The CDR3 runs to 15 residues.

A few counts support this clone. V gene TRBV5-1 combines with J gene TRBJ2-1; D is undetermined. This CDR3 has 14 amino acids. Germline loops: CDR1 SGHRS, CDR2 YFSETQ. Trimming pared 0 bases from V and 4 bases from J, leaving 8 bases between. For the CDR3, the DNA is TGCGCCAGCAGCTTGGCAGGCGCTTACAATGAGCAGTTCTTC. This codes for CASSLAGAYNEQFF.

The chain couples TRBV5-1 to TRBJ1-2; 8 bases agree with TRBD1. CDR1 is SGHRS, CDR2 YFSETQ, per germline. The length of the CDR3 is 13 residues. Germline trimming cut 6 bases from V and 4 bases from J; bases unmatched to any gene: 5. CDR3 in DNA: TGCGCCAGCACCTTTGGACAGGGCTATGGCTACACCTTC. Translation: CASTFGQGYGYTF.

This chain links TRBV6-1 with TRBJ2-1; 8 nucleotides match TRBD2. CDR1 and CDR2 (germline): MNHNS, SASEGT. The CDR3 length is 15 residues. Germline trimming cut 2 bases from V and 1 base from J; bases unmatched to any gene: 1. CDR3 nucleotide sequence: TGTGCCAGCAGTGAAACGGGAGGGTCCTACAATGAGCAGTTCTTC. Amino acids: CASSETGGSYNEQFF.

The gene calls are TRBV30 and TRBJ2-7; unclear D gene. This CDR3 spans 14 amino acids. The germline V gene encodes CDR1 GTSNPN and CDR2 SVGIG (reference sequence). Trimming removed 3 bases from V and 0 bases from J, with 12 bases in between. The CDR3 DNA reads as TGTGCCTGGAGGCCGAGGCAGAGCTCCTACGAGCAGTACTTC. Its protein is CAWRPRQSSYEQYF.

V gene TRBV28 combines with J gene TRBJ1-1; no definite D call. Per germline, CDR1 MDHEN and CDR2 SYDVKM. Trimming pared 5 bases from V and 0 bases from J, leaving 16 bases between. The CDR3 runs to 16 residues. The CDR3 nucleotides are TGTGCCAGCAGTCTACCCCTCTTGGGCATGAACACTGAAGCTTTCTTT. This sequence encodes CASSLPLLGMNTEAFF.

V is TRBV29-1 and J is TRBJ1-2; 7 nucleotides line up with TRBD1. With V trimmed by 6 bases and J by 1 base, 8 bases remained unmatched. CDR1 is SQVTM and CDR2 is ANQGSEA in the germline V gene. The length of the CDR3 is 14 residues. The CDR3 sequence is CSVAGPGGNYGYTF. Written as DNA, the CDR3 is TGCAGCGTCGCCGGACCAGGGGGTAACTATGGCTACACCTTC.

CDR3: CASGQGFTEAFF. The CDR3 region has the DNA TGTGCCAGCGGGCAGGGTTTTACTGAAGCTTTCTTT. The chain carries TRBV9 and TRBJ1-1; D is perhaps TRBD1 (5 bases). CDR1 and CDR2 (germline): SGDLS, YYNGEE. V was clipped by 7 bases and J by 5 bases, with 12 bases between them. CDR3 length: 12 amino acids.

The V call is TRBV5-6, the J call TRBJ1-5; 8 positions match TRBD1. CDR1 and CDR2 from the germline V gene are SGHDT and YYEEEE. The CDR3 is 17 amino acids. Trimming removed 4 bases from V and 5 bases from J; junction bases left unmatched: 14. CDR3 bases: TGTGCCAGCAGCCAGCGGGCAGGGGGCGTTTTCGATCAGCCCCAGCATTTT. The encoded protein is CASSQRAGGVFDQPQHF.